The entry below describes one T cell receptor beta chain. The CDR3 covers 14 residues. V lost 3 bases to trimming and J lost 8 bases, with 14 bases between them. Germline values: CDR1 SGHRS, CDR2 YFSETQ. The data were produced by immunoSEQ multiplex PCR, yet TCRdb's version contains in-frame clones alone and is incomplete. The repertoire consists of some 97,000 clones, with 90% occurring once and the leading ten covering 4% to 6%. This sample is part of a study of blood T cell repertoires in COVID-19. Study-wide background: The origin of the acute and convalescent COVID-19 samples was the United States, Italy and Spain. PBMCs, B-cell-depleted T cells, or T cells were the source of the cDNA or gDNA that made up the material.

The receptor comes from a man aged 50 to 59 with acute or convalescent COVID-19. The sequenced sample consisted of peripheral blood. The chain is built from TRBV5-1 and TRBJ2-2; D perhaps matches TRBD2 (5 bases). As DNA, the CDR3 is TGCGCCAGCAGCTCGGATTTGCTAGCAGGGGAGCTGTTTTTT. Residues: CASSSDLLAGELFF.